This section outlines one T cell receptor beta chain sequence together with its context. Its antigen is currently unknown. This CDR3 has 16 amino acids. V lost 2 bases and J lost 7; bases outside the gene matches: 13. Germline-derived CDR1 and CDR2 are SGHDN and FVKESK. The patients chosen for sequencing had shown expansion of CD8+CD57+ cells (detected by flow cytometry). The patients all had a severe acquired aplastic anemia diagnosis. None of the patients had been given any therapy when their blood was sampled. This specimen belongs to a study of CD8+CD57+ T cells in acquired aplastic anemia. Regarding the study as a whole: Almost 30 CD8+ CDR3 sequences occurred in both the patients and the controls. Patients showed no significant difference from controls in CD8+ Simpson's diversity.

TCR beta VDJ and CDR3 were profiled, and genomic DNA was the template. TCRdb called the reads again in MiXCR, with one record for every CDR3 protein. The sample consists of about 470,000 distinct CDR3 sequences, about a third of them appearing once. V usage is TRBV14 and J usage is TRBJ2-5, with 7 nucleotides matching TRBD2. The source is a human donor with aplastic anemia. Specimen: sorted CD4+, CD8+, or CD8+CD57+ T cells (not recorded which) from PBMCs. CDR3 protein: CASSQRISGNPRTQYF. The CDR3 DNA follows: TGTGCCAGCAGCCAAAGGATCAGCGGGAACCCTAGGACCCAGTACTTC.